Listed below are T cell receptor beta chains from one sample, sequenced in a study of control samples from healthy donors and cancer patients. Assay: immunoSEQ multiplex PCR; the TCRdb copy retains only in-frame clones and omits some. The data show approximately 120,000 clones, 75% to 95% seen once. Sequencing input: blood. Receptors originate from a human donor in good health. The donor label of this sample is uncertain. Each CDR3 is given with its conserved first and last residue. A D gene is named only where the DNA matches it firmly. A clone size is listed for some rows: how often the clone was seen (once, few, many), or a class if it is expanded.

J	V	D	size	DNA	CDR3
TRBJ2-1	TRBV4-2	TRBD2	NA	TGTGCCAGCAGCCAGCTAGCGGGGGTCGACAATGAGCAGTTCTTC	CASSQLAGVDNEQFF
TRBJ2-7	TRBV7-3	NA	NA	TGTGCCAGCAGCTTCCTAGCCTTAGACAACTACGAGCAGTACTTC	CASSFLALDNYEQYF
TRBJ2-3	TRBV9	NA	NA	TGTGCCAGCAGCGTTTGGGAAGGAGATACGCAGTATTTT	CASSVWEGDTQYF
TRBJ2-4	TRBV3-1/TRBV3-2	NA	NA	TGTGCCAGCAGCCAAGGGGACCGGGACATTCAGTACTTC	CASSQGDRDIQYF
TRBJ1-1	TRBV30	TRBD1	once	TGTGCCTGGAGGGACAGGGTCGTTTCAGAAGCTTTCTTT	CAWRDRVVSEAFF
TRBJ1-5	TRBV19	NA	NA	TGTGCCAGTAGTATGCGACACGGGTTCCATTTT	CASSMRHGFHF
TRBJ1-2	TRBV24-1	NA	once	TGTGCCACCAGTCCCGCCTTGGGGTATGGCTACACCTTC	CATSPALGYGYTF
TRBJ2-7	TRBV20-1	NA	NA	TGCAGTGCTAGAGATCTTATCGAGCAGTACTTC	CSARDLIEQYF
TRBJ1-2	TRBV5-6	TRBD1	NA	TGTGCCAGCAGCTCCTACGGCCGTACAGGGGCTTTCAACTATGGCTACACCTTC	CASSSYGRTGAFNYGYTF
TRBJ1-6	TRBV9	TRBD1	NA	TGTGCCAGCAGCGTAGGGACAGGGCGATCAACCCTCCACTTT	CASSVGTGRSTLHF
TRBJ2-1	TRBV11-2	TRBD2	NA	TGTGCCAGCAGCAAGACCTTAGCGGGGGGTGGGAATGAGCAGTTCTTC	CASSKTLAGGGNEQFF
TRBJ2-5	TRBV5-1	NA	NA	TGCGCCAGCAGCTTGGATGGGGGCGCGGCGACCCAGTACTTC	CASSLDGGAATQYF
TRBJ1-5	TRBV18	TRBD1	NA	TGTGCCAGCTCCGAAACAGGGGGCGGCAATCAGCCCCAGCATTTT	CASSETGGGNQPQHF
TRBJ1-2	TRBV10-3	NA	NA	TGTGCCATCAGTGGATTTGGGGTGAACTATGGCTACACCTTC	CAISGFGVNYGYTF
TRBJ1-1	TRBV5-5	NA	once	TGTGCCAGCAGCTTGGTGGGGCCTGAAGCTTTCTTT	CASSLVGPEAFF
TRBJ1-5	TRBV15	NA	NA	TGTGCCACCAGCAGAGGGACGGGAATTCAGCCCCAGCATTTT	CATSRGTGIQPQHF
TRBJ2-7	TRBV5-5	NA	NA	TGTGCCAGCAGAAGCGCAGGAGGCTACGAGCAGTACTTC	CASRSAGGYEQYF
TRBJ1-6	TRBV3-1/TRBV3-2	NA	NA	TGTGCCAGCAGCCAAGGAGACAGATATAATTCACCCCTCCACTTT	CASSQGDRYNSPLHF
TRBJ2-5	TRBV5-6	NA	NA	TGTGCCAGCAGCTTGTTACAGGGCCTACAAGAGACCCAGTACTTC	CASSLLQGLQETQYF
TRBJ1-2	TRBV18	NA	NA	TGTGCCAGCTCAGCTGGGGCACAGGACATCTATGGCTACACCTTC	CASSAGAQDIYGYTF
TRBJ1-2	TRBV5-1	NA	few	TGCGCCAGCAGCTCCGACGGGTCCTCGCGTGGCTACACCTTC	CASSSDGSSRGYTF
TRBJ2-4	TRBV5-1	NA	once	TGCGCCAGCAGCTCCGGGCCAGCATCCAAAAACATTCAGTACTTC	CASSSGPASKNIQYF
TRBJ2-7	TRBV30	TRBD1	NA	TGTGCCGGCTCCCGGACAGGGATAACCGAGCAGTACTTC	CAGSRTGITEQYF
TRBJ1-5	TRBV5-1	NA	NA	TGCGCCAGCAGCTTGGCCAAGGGGAATCAGCCCCAGCATTTT	CASSLAKGNQPQHF
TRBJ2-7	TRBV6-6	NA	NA	TGTGCCAGCAGTCTGGGGATCTCGGGGTATCCCTACGGGGAGCAGTACTTC	CASSLGISGYPYGEQYF
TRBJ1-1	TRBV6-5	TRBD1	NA	TGTGCCAGCACCAGGGGGACGGAGAACACTGAAGCTTTCTTT	CASTRGTENTEAFF
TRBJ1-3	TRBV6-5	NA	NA	TGTGCCAGCAGTACATCCGGGGCCCCCGGAAACACCATATATTTT	CASSTSGAPGNTIYF
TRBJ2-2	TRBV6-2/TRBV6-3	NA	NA	TGTGCCAGCAGTCCCACCAGGGTTACCGGGGAGCTGTTTTTT	CASSPTRVTGELFF
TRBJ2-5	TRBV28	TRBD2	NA	TGTGCCAGCAGCGGCGGGGGCCAAGAGACCCAGTACTTC	CASSGGGQETQYF
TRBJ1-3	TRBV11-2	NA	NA	TGTGCCAGCAGCTTACAACTCTCTGGAAACACCATATATTTT	CASSLQLSGNTIYF
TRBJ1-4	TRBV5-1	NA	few	TGCGCCAGCAGCTTGGGGGGACTAGCTAATGAAAAACTGTTTTTT	CASSLGGLANEKLFF
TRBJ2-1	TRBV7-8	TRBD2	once	TGTGCCAGCACCTCGGGGGGGCCGAATGAGCAGTTCTTC	CASTSGGPNEQFF
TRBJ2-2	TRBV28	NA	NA	TGTGCCAGCAGTCCCCAGGGGAAGGCGAACACCGGGGAGCTGTTTTTT	CASSPQGKANTGELFF
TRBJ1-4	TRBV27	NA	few	TGTGCCAGCAGTTTTAAGACAAGCCGGAGGGAACTGTTTTTT	CASSFKTSRRELFF
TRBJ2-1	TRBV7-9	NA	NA	TGTGCCAGCAGCTTAGTTTCCTACAATGAGCAGTTCTTC	CASSLVSYNEQFF
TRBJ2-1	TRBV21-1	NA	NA	TGTGCCAGCATCCGGGGCGGGCGGATTCCCTACAATGAGCAGTTCTTC	CASIRGGRIPYNEQFF
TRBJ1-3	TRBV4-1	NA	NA	TGCGCCAGCAGCCACCTAGAGGAGGACACCATATATTTT	CASSHLEEDTIYF
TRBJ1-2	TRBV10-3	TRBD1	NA	TGTGCCATCAGTCAGACAGGGTCTGGCTACACCTTC	CAISQTGSGYTF
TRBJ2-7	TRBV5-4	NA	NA	TGTGCCAGCAGCTTGCAAGGGGCCTACGAGCAGTACTTC	CASSLQGAYEQYF
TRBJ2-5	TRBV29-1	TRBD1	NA	TGCAGCGCCGGGACAGGTGGCCGGGAGACCCAGTACTTC	CSAGTGGRETQYF
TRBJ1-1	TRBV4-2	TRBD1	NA	TGTGCCAGCAGCCGAGGGGGCGCTGATTCTAGCAGCACTGAAGCTTTCTTT	CASSRGGADSSSTEAFF